This record covers a single TCR beta chain. There are 12 residues in the CDR3. CDR1 is SGHRS and CDR2 is YFSETQ in the germline V gene. V gave up 7 bases and J gave up 3 bases, with 11 bases separating them. Source study methods: Amplified reference gene primers provided the basis for estimating nucleated cell counts. The table came from immunoSEQ multiplex PCR; TCRdb's copy has only in-frame clones and leaves some out. V, J and clone size reflect that table, while D and trimming were determined from the DNA. In the table there are 130,000 or so clones, 60% to 80% of which are singletons. This sample was included in a study of blood T cell repertoires in COVID-19. For the study at large: Italy, Spain and the United States were the sources of the convalescent and acute COVID-19 samples.

What was sequenced was peripheral blood. The V gene is TRBV5-1, the J gene TRBJ2-7; perhaps TRBD1 as D (6 bases). The clonotype originates from a human donor in a cohort sampled during active COVID-19. This CDR3 reads CASSTGHYEQYF. The CDR3 DNA reads TGCGCCAGCTCGACGGGACACTACGAGCAGTACTTC. Full variable domain (missing parts from reference TRBV5-1 and TRBJ2-7): KAGVTQTPRYLIKTRGQQVTLSCSPISGHRSVSWYQQTPGQGLQFLFEYFSETQRNKGNFPGRFSGRQFSNSRSEMNVSTLELGDSALYLCASSTGHYEQYFGPGTRLTVT.